A selection of T cell receptor beta chains follows, all from one sample in a study of T-cell reconstitution after alpha-beta-depleted transplantation in children. TCRdb reanalysed the PCR reads using MiXCR and keeps one entry per CDR3 protein. Of fewer than 400,000 distinct CDR3 sequences in the sample, 23% were seen once. The specimen comprised PBMCs, mostly from graft donor cells, sampled 180 days after TCRalphabeta/CD19-depleted stem cell transplant. Receptors were obtained from a male patient younger than 18 who had a stem cell transplant for acute lymphoblastic leukemia, so the T cells may come from the graft donor. Each CDR3 is given with its conserved first and last residue. A D gene is named only where the DNA matches it firmly. Expanded clones are given a class, and other clones once, few, many or no size at all.

DNA,CDR3,size,D,V,J
TGTGCCAGCAGTTTATCTCCTACCTCGAATAGTTACGAGCAGTACTTC,CASSLSPTSNSYEQYF,NA,NA,TRBV28,TRBJ2-7
TGCAGTGCAACGCCGCGGACAGGGCGGGCCTACGAGCAGTACTTC,CSATPRTGRAYEQYF,few,TRBD1,TRBV20-1,TRBJ2-7
TGCGCCAGCAGCCAAAATCCCCCAGGGGGCTATGGCTACACCTTC,CASSQNPPGGYGYTF,NA,TRBD1,TRBV4-1,TRBJ1-2
TGTGCCAGCAGCTGGCCTCGACAGGGGCCACATAGCTCCTATAATTCACCCCTCCACTTT,CASSWPRQGPHSSYNSPLHF,few,TRBD1,TRBV11-1,TRBJ1-6
TGTGCCAGCAGCCAGGTAACAGGGGTCGGCAATGAGCAGTTCTTC,CASSQVTGVGNEQFF,NA,TRBD1,TRBV14,TRBJ2-1
TGTGCCAGCAGCTTAAGGACAGGGGTTGGTCAGCCCCAGCATTTT,CASSLRTGVGQPQHF,few,TRBD1,TRBV7-2,TRBJ1-5
TGCAGCGGCCAACGATTCGGGGAGCTGTTTTTT,CSGQRFGELFF,few,NA,TRBV20-1,TRBJ2-2
TGTGCCAGCAGCCGATCGACCGAGGGGAAAGCTTTCTTT,CASSRSTEGKAFF,few,NA,TRBV7-3,TRBJ1-1
TGTGCCAGCTGGGGGCGGGAGGTAAATACGCAGTATTTT,CASWGREVNTQYF,few,TRBD2,TRBV6-1,TRBJ2-3
TGCGCCAGCAGCTTGACAGGGGGGCATGGCTACACCTTC,CASSLTGGHGYTF,NA,TRBD1,TRBV5-1,TRBJ1-2
TGCGCCAGCAGCTTGTACGGGAGGGCCTTAGATACGCAGTATTTT,CASSLYGRALDTQYF,few,TRBD2,TRBV5-1,TRBJ2-3
TGTGCCAGCAGCAGACTCGACGGTCTAGCCAAAAACATTCAGTACTTC,CASSRLDGLAKNIQYF,NA,NA,TRBV9,TRBJ2-4
TGCAGCGTTGAACTAGCGGGATCCAGGGAGCTGTTTTTT,CSVELAGSRELFF,NA,TRBD2,TRBV29-1,TRBJ2-2
TGCGCCAGCAGCTATTCGGGAGGCAGCACCTACGAGCAGTACTTC,CASSYSGGSTYEQYF,NA,TRBD2,TRBV5-1,TRBJ2-7
TGCGCCAGCAGCTTAGGACTTTACATATACAATGAGCAGTTCTTC,CASSLGLYIYNEQFF,few,NA,TRBV5-1,TRBJ2-1
TGTGCCACCGGGGGACCTTCAGGGAATGAGCAGTTCTTC,CATGGPSGNEQFF,NA,NA,TRBV15,TRBJ2-1
TGCAGTGCCCGAGGGGTAGGTGACGGCTACACCTTC,CSARGVGDGYTF,NA,NA,TRBV20-1,TRBJ1-2
TGTGCCAGCAGTTTACGGCTAGCGGTTCAATTCCAGTACTTC,CASSLRLAVQFQYF,NA,TRBD2,TRBV12-3/TRBV12-4,TRBJ2-5
TGTGCCAGCAGCTTAAGGCCTTGGGGGAATGAGCAGTTCTTC,CASSLRPWGNEQFF,few,NA,TRBV7-8,TRBJ2-1
TGTGCCAGCACGGCTAGCGGGAGGGCCTGGGATACGCAGTATTTT,CASTASGRAWDTQYF,NA,TRBD2,TRBV7-8,TRBJ2-3
TGTGCCACCAGCAGACGGACAGGGGAAATTCAGCCCCAGCATTTT,CATSRRTGEIQPQHF,few,TRBD1,TRBV15,TRBJ1-5
TGTGCCAGCTCACCCACGGACAGGGGAAGGGAGACCCAGTACTTC,CASSPTDRGRETQYF,few,TRBD1,TRBV18,TRBJ2-5
TGTGCCAGCAGCTTAAGTCGAACGGGAGGGGGCCACGAGCAGTACTTC,CASSLSRTGGGHEQYF,NA,NA,TRBV7-2,TRBJ2-7
TGTGCCAGCAGCTTAGGGGCACCCCTGAGCTCTGGAAACACCATATATTTT,CASSLGAPLSSGNTIYF,NA,NA,TRBV7-2,TRBJ1-3
TGTGCCAGCAGTTTAGTAGCCGGAGCGGGAGTGCCGACGCAGTATTTT,CASSLVAGAGVPTQYF,few,TRBD2,TRBV12-3/TRBV12-4,TRBJ2-3
TGCGCCAGCAGCCATGGACACTGGACAGAAGAGACCCAGTACTTC,CASSHGHWTEETQYF,once,NA,TRBV4-1,TRBJ2-5
TGTACCAGCAGTTCCGGGCCTAGCGGGTCCACTAGCTCCTACGAGCAGTACTTC,CTSSSGPSGSTSSYEQYF,NA,TRBD2,TRBV3-1,TRBJ2-7
TGCGCCAGCAGCCAAGCTATCCCGGGACTAGCGGCCTACGAGCAGTACTTC,CASSQAIPGLAAYEQYF,NA,TRBD2,TRBV4-1,TRBJ2-7
TGTGCCAGCAGCTCAAGCCCCCGGAAAAACATTCAGTACTTC,CASSSSPRKNIQYF,few,NA,TRBV7-2,TRBJ2-4
TGTGCCAGCAGTTTCACCGGGGAGCTGTTTTTT,CASSFTGELFF,many,NA,TRBV5-1,TRBJ2-2
TGCGCCAGCAGTTACCGGGACAGGGGGCCGGGCGAGCAGTACTTC,CASSYRDRGPGEQYF,many,TRBD1,TRBV5-1,TRBJ2-7
TGTGCCAGCAGCTTAAGCCCTCAGGGTGCCCATATCAGCTCCTACAATGAGCAGTTCTTC,CASSLSPQGAHISSYNEQFF,NA,NA,TRBV11-2,TRBJ2-1
TGTGCCAGCTCACCGGGACAGGCCGAGGGAAAACTGTTTTTT,CASSPGQAEGKLFF,NA,TRBD1,TRBV18,TRBJ1-4
TGTGCCAGCAGTTACAGGGCGAGGGCCACCGGGGAGCTGTTTTTT,CASSYRARATGELFF,NA,NA,TRBV6-5,TRBJ2-2
TGTGCCAGCAGTTTACAGCACACTTATTACGAGCAGTACTTC,CASSLQHTYYEQYF,few,NA,TRBV27,TRBJ2-7
TGCAGCGTTGTCTCGCTAGGGCGGAGAGCTGAAGCTTTCTTT,CSVVSLGRRAEAFF,NA,NA,TRBV29-1,TRBJ1-1